This TCR beta chain was documented in a study of blood T cell repertoires in COVID-19 (TCRdb year 2020). About the full investigation: The collaborator samples originated in the United States, Italy and Spain and spanned the acute and convalescent phases of COVID-19. Where available, HLA class I and class II types were taken from metadata supplied by the sample provider and were not determined by assay-based typing. Deeply sampled blood TCRbeta repertoires from subjects exposed to, actively infected with, or recovered from COVID-19 were included in the dataset. Samples were obtained from the ongoing ImmuneRACE study (first 160 participants) and from 1,200 or so subjects provided by 6 global collaborators. The sample metadata nearly always contained a de-identified subject ID, COVID-19 status, age in years and sex. The repertoires were released in a freely available public database intended as a resource for research on the immune response to SARS-CoV-2. The prospective study material was composed of cDNA or gDNA derived from T cells, B-cell-depleted T cells, or PBMCs. Broader findings and caveats from the paper: The quantity of clinical and demographic metadata differed by source and by participant and was supplied without curation.

The collaborating institutions used their own protocols to collect whole blood in K2EDTA tubes. For TCRbeta analysis, collaborators shipped samples in one of three forms: frozen whole blood, isolated PBMCs, or DNA extracted from either of those sample types. Trimming accounts for 4 bases at V and 8 bases at J, while the number of junction bases matched to no gene is 10. The CDR3 goes from the cysteine to the phenylalanine over 15 residues. Only the CDR3 part of the read is kept: 45 bases, read in frame from the first base. CDR1 and CDR2 (SGHTA, FQGNSA) derive from the germline V gene. This clone was observed once. The antigen it recognizes is unknown. Base qualities are not at hand, and no much larger clone is one base apart. TCRbeta CDR3 regions were amplified from genomic DNA by means of the immunoSEQ Assay, a bias-controlled multiplex PCR. As for how the authors treated the data: Within the assay, amplification of reference gene primers was used to estimate how many nucleated cells each sample contained. To quantify the absolute abundance of each unique TCRbeta CDR3 rearrangement, sequence reads were collapsed and filtered. For each sample, productive Simpson clonality was calculated by taking the square root of Simpson's diversity index across productive rearrangements. TCRdb took this table from immuneACCESS and kept in-frame rearrangements with V and J called. Such tables lack part of the clones; where checked against another copy, unresolved V genes explain under half of the gap, and the rest is unexplained. V, J and clone size are those of that table, while D and trimming were read from the DNA. For this sample there are approximately 150,000 clones; over 85% appear just once. About 1.6% of the sample is taken by the ten largest.

This receptor chain uses TRBV7-2 and TRBJ2-4; TRBD2 aligns with 8 central bases. This TCR was sampled from a human donor in a cohort sampled during active COVID-19. Input material: peripheral blood. In nucleotides, the sequence is TGTGCCAGCAGCTCCGAGGGCGGGGGGCCAGACATTCAGTACTTC. Its translation is CASSSEGGGPDIQYF.